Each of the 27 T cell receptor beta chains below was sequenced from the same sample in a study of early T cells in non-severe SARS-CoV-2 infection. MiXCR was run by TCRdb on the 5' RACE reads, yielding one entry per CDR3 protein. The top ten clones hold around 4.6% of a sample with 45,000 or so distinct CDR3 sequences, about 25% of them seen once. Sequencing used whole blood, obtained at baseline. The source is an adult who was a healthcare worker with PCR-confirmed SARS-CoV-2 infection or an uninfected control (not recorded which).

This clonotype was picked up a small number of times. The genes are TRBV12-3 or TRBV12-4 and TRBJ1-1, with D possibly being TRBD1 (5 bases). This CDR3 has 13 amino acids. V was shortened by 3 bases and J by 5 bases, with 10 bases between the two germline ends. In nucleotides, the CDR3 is TGTGCCAGCAGTTTCCAGGGACGAACTGAAGCTTTCTTT. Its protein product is CASSFQGRTEAFF.

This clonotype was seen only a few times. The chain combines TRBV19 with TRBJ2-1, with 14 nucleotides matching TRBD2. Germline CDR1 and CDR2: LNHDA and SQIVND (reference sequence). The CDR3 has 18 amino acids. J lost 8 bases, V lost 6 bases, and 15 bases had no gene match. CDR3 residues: CASSGMRGLAGVVDEQFF. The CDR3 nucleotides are TGTGCCAGTAGCGGTATGCGGGGACTAGCGGGGGTGGTCGATGAGCAGTTCTTC. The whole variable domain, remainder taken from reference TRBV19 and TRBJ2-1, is DGGITQSPKYLFRKEGQNVTLSCEQNLNHDAMYWYRQDPGQGLRLIYYSQIVNDFQKGDIAEGYSVSREKKESFPLTVTSAQKNPTAFYLCASSGMRGLAGVVDEQFFGPGTRLTVL.

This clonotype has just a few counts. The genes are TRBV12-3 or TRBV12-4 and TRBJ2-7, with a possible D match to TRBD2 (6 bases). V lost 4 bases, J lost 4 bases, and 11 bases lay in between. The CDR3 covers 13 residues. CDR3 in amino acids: CASSSGRTYEQYF. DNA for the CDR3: TGTGCCAGCAGTTCGGGGAGGACGTACGAGCAGTACTTC.

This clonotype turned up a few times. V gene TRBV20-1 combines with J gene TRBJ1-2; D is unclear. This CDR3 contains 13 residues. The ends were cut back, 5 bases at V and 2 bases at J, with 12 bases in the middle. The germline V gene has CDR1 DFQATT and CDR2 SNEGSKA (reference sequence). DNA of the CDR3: TGCAGTGCTGCGGACGCGGGGAACTATGGCTACACCTTC. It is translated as CSAADAGNYGYTF.

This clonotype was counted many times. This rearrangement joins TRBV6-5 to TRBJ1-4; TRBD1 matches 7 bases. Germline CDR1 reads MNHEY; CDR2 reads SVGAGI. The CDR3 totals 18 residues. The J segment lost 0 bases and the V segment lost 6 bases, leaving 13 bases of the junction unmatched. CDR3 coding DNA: TGTGCCAGCAGGAGGATAAGGACAGGCCCCCCAACTAATGAAAAACTGTTTTTT. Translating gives CASRRIRTGPPTNEKLFF.

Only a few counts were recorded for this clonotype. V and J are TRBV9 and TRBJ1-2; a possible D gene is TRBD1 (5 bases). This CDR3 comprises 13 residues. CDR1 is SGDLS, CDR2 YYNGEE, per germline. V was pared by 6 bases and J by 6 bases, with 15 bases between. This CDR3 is CASTPGTAHGYTF. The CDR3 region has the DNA TGTGCCAGCACGCCCGGGACGGCCCATGGCTACACCTTC.

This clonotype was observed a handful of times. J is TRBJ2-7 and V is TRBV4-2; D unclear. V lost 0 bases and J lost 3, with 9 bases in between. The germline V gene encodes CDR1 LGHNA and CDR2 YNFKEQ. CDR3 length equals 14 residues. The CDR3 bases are TGTGCCAGCAGCCAAGATGAACAGCTCTACGAGCAGTACTTC. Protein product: CASSQDEQLYEQYF.

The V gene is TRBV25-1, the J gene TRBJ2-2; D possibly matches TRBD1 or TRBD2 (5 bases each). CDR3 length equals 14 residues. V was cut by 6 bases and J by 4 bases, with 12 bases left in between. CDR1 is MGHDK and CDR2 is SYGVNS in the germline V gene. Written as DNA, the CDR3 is TGTGCCAGCAGCAGGGAAGGAGGCACCGGGGAGCTGTTTTTT. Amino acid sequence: CASSREGGTGELFF.

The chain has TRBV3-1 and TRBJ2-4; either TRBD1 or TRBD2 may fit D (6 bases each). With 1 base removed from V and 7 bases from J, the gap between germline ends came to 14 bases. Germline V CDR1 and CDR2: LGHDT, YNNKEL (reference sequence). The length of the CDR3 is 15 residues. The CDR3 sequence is CASSQVRGARNIQYF. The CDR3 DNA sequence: TGTGCCAGCAGCCAAGTGAGGGGGGCCCGGAACATTCAGTACTTC.

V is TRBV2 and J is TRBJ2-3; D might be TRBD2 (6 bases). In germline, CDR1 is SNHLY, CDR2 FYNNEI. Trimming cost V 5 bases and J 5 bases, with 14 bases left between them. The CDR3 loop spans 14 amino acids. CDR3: CASSSIGEVDTQYF. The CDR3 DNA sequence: TGTGCCAGCAGTTCGATAGGGGAGGTAGATACGCAGTATTTT.

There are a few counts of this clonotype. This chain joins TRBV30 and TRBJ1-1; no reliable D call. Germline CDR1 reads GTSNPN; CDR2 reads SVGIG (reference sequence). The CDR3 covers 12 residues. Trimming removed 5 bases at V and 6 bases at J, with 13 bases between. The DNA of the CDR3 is TGTGCCTGGGCTCCGGACGAAGCTGAAGCTTTCTTT. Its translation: CAWAPDEAEAFF.

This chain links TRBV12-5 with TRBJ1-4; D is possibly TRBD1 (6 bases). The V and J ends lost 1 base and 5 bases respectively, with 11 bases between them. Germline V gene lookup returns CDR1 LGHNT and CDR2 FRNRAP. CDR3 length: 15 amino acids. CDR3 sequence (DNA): TGTGCTAGTGGTTTGGAGCGTACAGGGAATGAAAAACTGTTTTTT. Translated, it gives CASGLERTGNEKLFF.

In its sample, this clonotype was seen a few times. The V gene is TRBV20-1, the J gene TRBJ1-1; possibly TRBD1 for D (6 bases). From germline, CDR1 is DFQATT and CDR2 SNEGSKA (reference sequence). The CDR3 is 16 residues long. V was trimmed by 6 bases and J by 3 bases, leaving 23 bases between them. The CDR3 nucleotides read TGCAGTGCCAGTGGTCACAGGGATCATGTGTACACTGAAGCTTTCTTT. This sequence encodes CSASGHRDHVYTEAFF.

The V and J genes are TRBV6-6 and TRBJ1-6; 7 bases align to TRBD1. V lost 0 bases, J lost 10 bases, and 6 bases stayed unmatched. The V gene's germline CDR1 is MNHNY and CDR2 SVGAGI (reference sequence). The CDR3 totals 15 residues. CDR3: CASSYSGTAESPLHF. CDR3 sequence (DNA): TGTGCCAGCAGTTACTCGGGGACAGCCGAATCACCCCTCCACTTT.

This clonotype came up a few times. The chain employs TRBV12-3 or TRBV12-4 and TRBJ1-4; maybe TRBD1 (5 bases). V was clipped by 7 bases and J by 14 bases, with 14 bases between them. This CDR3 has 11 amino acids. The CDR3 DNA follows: TGTGCCAGCACATGGGGGGGAGAGCTGTTTTTT. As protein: CASTWGGELFF.

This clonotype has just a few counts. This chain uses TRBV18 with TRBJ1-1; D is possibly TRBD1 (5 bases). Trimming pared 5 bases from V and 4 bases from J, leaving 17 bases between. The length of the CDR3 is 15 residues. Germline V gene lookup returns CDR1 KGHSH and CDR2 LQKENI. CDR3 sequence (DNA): TGTGCCAGCTCATCGACTCCAGGGATTGTCACTGAAGCTTTCTTT. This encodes CASSSTPGIVTEAFF.

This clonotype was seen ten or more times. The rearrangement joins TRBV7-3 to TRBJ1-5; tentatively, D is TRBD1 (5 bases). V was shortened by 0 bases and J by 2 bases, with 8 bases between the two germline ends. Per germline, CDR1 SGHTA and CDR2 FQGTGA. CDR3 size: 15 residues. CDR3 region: CASSLTGERNQPQHF. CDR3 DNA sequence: TGTGCCAGCAGCTTAACAGGGGAGCGCAATCAGCCCCAGCATTTT. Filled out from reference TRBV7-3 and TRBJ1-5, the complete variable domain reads GAGVSQTPSNKVTEKGKYVELRCDPISGHTALYWYRQSLGQGPEFLIYFQGTGAADDSGLPNDRFFAVRPEGSVSTLKIQRTERGDSAVYLCASSLTGERNQPQHFGDGTRLSIL.

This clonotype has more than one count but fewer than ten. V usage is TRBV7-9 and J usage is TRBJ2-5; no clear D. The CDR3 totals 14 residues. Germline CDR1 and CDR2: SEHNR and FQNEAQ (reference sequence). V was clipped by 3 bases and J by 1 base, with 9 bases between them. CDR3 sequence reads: CASSLLYVQETQYF. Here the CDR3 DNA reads TGTGCCAGCAGCTTGCTTTATGTCCAAGAGACCCAGTACTTC.

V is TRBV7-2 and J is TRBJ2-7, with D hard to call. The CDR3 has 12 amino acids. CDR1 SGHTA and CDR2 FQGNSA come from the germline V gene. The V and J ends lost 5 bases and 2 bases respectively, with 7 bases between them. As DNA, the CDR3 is TGTGCCAGCAGCGTCAACACCTACGAGCAGTACTTC. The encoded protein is CASSVNTYEQYF.

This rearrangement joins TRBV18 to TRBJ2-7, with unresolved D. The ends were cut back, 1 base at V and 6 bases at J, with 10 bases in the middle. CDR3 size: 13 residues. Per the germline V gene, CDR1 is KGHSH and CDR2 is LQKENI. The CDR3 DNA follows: TGTGCCAGCTCACCACAGGGATTGGGCGAGCAGTACTTC. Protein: CASSPQGLGEQYF. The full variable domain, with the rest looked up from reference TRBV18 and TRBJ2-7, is NAGVMQNPRHLVRRRGQEARLRCSPMKGHSHVYWYRQLPEEGLKFMVYLQKENIIDESGMPKERFSAEFPKEGPSILRIQQVVRGDSAAYFCASSPQGLGEQYFGPGTRLTVT.

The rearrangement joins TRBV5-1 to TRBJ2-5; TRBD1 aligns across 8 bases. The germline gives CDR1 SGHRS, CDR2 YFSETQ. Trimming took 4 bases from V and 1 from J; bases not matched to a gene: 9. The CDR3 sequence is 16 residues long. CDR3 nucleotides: TGCGCCAGCAGCCACGGGGGACAGGCGATCCAAGAGACCCAGTACTTC. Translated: CASSHGGQAIQETQYF.

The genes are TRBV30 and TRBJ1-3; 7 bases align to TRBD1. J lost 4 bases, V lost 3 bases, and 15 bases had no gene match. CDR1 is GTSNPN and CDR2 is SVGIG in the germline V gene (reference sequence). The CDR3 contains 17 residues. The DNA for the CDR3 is TGTGCCTGGAGAGAGGGACAGATAATGCTCCCGGGAAACACCATATATTTT. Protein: CAWREGQIMLPGNTIYF.

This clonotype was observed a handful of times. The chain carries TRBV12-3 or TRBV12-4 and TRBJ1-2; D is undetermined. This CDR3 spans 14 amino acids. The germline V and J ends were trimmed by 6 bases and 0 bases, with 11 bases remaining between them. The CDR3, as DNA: TGTGCCAGCAGCCCCTCCCGGACTAACTATGGCTACACCTTC. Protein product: CASSPSRTNYGYTF.

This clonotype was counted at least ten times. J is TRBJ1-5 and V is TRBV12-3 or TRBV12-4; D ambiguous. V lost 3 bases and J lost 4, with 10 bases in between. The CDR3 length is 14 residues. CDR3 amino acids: CASSFRTVNQPQHF. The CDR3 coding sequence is TGTGCCAGCAGTTTTAGGACGGTGAATCAGCCCCAGCATTTT.

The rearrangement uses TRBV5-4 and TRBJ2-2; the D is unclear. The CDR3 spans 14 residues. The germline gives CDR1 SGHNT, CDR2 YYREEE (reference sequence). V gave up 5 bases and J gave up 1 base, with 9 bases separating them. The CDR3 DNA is TGTGCCAGCAGTTACAGCGAGAACACCGGGGAGCTGTTTTTT. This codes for CASSYSENTGELFF.

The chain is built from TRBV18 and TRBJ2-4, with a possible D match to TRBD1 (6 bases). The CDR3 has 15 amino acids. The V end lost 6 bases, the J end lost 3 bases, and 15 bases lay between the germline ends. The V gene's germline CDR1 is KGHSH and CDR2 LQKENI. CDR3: CASSRTGSGKNIQYF. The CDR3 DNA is TGTGCCAGCTCGCGCACAGGGTCTGGCAAAAACATTCAGTACTTC. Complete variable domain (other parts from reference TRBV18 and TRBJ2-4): NAGVMQNPRHLVRRRGQEARLRCSPMKGHSHVYWYRQLPEEGLKFMVYLQKENIIDESGMPKERFSAEFPKEGPSILRIQQVVRGDSAAYFCASSRTGSGKNIQYFGAGTRLSVL.

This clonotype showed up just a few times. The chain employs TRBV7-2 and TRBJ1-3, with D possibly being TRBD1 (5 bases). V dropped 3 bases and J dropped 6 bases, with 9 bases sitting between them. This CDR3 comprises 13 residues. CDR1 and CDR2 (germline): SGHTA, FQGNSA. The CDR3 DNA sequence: TGTGCCAGCAGCTTCGGGGCTGAAAACACCATATATTTT. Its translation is CASSFGAENTIYF.